Sequencing of this TCR beta chain was carried out in a study of T cell changes during pregnancy in multiple sclerosis. Sequencing used immunoSEQ multiplex PCR; TCRdb keeps in-frame clones, though not all of them. The sample has 120,000 or so clones; under 95% are singletons. A word on this clone: Other DNA sequences in the same sample also yield this CDR3.

Trimming stripped 6 bases from V and 1 base from J, with 9 bases between. Germline CDR1 and CDR2: LNHDA and SQIVND (reference sequence). The length of the CDR3 is 13 residues. The clonotype originates from a female donor with multiple sclerosis, enrolled in a pregnancy study. V is TRBV19 and J is TRBJ1-1, with a possible D match to TRBD1 (6 bases). The sequences come from peripheral blood, collected before pregnancy. In nucleotides, the CDR3 is TGTGCCAGTAGCTCGACAGGGAACACTGAAGCTTTCTTT. This encodes CASSSTGNTEAFF.